Sequencing of this TCR beta chain was carried out in a study of blood T cell repertoires in COVID-19. Looking at the study overall: T cells, B-cell-depleted T cells, or PBMCs supplied cDNA or gDNA.

Germline V gene sequence: CDR1 LNHNV, CDR2 YYDKDF (reference sequence). Unmatched junction bases numbered 2, after V lost 0 bases and J lost 1 base. The CDR3 has 15 amino acids. Original handling: How many nucleated cells were present was estimated from reference gene primer amplification. Data came from immunoSEQ multiplex PCR; TCRdb stores just in-frame clones and leaves some out. V and J calls and clone size are given by that table; D and trimming were obtained from the DNA. The sample has 150,000 to 200,000 clones, 70% to 85% seen once. The TCR comes from a woman aged 80 or older with acute or convalescent COVID-19. V and J are TRBV15 and TRBJ1-1, with 7 bases aligning to TRBD1. Material: peripheral blood. In DNA form, the CDR3 reads TGTGCCACCAGCAGAGATAAGGGGGCGAACACTGAAGCTTTCTTT. Amino acid sequence: CATSRDKGANTEAFF.